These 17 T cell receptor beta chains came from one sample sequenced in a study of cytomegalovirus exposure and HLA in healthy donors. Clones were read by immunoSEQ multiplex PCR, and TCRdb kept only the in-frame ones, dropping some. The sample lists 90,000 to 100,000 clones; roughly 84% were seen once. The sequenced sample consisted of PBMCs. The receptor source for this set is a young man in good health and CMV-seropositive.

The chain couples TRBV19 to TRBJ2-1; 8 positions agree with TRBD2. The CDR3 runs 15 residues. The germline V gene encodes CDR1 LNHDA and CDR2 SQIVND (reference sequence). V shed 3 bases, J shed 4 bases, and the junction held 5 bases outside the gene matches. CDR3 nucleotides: TGTGCCAGTAGTATCTCGACTAGCGAATACAATGAGCAGTTCTTC. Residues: CASSISTSEYNEQFF.

The CDR3 DNA reads as TGTGCCAGCAGCGTAAGTTTAGCGGGAGTCAATGAGCAGTTCTTC. Translating it yields CASSVSLAGVNEQFF. This chain links TRBV9 with TRBJ2-1; 9 positions agree with TRBD2. The CDR3 runs to 15 residues. CDR1 and CDR2 from the germline V gene are SGDLS and YYNGEE. After removal of 1 base from V and 6 bases from J, the junction contained 5 bases not matched to a gene. Drawing the rest from reference TRBV9 and TRBJ2-1, the complete variable domain is DSGVTQTPKHLITATGQRVTLRCSPRSGDLSVYWYQQSLDQGLQFLIQYYNGEERAKGNILERFSAQQFPDLHSELNLSSLELGDSALYFCASSVSLAGVNEQFFGPGTRLTVL.

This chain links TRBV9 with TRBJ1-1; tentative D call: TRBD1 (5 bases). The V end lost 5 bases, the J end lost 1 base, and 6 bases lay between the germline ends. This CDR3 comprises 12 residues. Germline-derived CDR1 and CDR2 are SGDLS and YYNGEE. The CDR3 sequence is CASRGQNTEAFF. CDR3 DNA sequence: TGTGCCAGCAGAGGACAGAACACTGAAGCTTTCTTT.

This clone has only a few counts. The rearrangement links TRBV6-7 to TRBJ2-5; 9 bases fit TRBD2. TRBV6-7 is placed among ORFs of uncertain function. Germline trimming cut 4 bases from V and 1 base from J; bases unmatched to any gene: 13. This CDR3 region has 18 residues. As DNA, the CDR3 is TGTGCCAGCAGTTTTAATTGGCGGGAGGGCCCGGCCCAAGAGACCCAGTACTTC. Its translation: CASSFNWREGPAQETQYF.

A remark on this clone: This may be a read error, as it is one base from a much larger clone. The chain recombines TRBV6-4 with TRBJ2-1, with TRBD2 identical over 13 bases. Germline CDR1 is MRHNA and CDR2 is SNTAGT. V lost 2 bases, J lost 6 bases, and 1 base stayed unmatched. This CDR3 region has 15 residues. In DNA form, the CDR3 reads TGTGCCAGCAGTGACAGGACTAGCGGGAGCAATGAGCAGTTCTTC. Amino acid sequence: CASSDRTSGSNEQFF.

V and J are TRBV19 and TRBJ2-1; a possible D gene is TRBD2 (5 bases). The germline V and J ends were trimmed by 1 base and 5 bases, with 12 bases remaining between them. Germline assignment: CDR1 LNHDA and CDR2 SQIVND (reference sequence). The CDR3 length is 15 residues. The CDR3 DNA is TGTGCCAGTAGTATAGCTACTAGAAGCAACAATGAGCAGTTCTTC. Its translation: CASSIATRSNNEQFF.

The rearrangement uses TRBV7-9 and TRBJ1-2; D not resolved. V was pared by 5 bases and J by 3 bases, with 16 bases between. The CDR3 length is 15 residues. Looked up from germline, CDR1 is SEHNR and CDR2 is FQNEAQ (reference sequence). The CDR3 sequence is CASSRGEGSYYGYTF. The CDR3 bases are TGTGCCAGCAGCCGCGGAGAGGGTTCTTACTATGGCTACACCTTC.

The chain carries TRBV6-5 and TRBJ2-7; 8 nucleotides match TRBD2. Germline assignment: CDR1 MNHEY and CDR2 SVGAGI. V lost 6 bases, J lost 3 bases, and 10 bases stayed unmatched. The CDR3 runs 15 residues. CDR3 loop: CASSGTSLNLYEQYF. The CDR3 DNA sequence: TGTGCCAGCAGCGGGACTAGTCTTAATCTCTACGAGCAGTACTTC.

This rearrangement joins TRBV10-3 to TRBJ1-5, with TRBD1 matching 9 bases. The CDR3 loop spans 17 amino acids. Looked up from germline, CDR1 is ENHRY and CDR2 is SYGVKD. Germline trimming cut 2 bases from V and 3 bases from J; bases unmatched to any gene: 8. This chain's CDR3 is CAISEGPGQGLNQPQHF. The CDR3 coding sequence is TGTGCCATCAGTGAGGGGCCGGGACAGGGACTCAATCAGCCCCAGCATTTT.

The CDR3 DNA reads TGCGCCAGCAGTGACGGGGGGAGCGTGCTACTTCACGGTAATGAGCAGTTCTTC. Its translation is CASSDGGSVLLHGNEQFF. The chain combines TRBV10-1 with TRBJ2-1; 7 bases align to TRBD2. Germline-derived CDR1 and CDR2 are WNHNN and SYGVQD (reference sequence). There are 18 residues in the CDR3. The trim removed 3 bases at V and 7 bases at J, leaving 18 bases unmatched.

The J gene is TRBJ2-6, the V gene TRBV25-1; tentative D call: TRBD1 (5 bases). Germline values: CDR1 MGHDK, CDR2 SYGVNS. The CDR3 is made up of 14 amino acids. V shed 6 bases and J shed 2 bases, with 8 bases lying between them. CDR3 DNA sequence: TGTGCCAGCAGAGGGGTAACTGGGGCCAACGTCCTGACTTTC. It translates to CASRGVTGANVLTF.

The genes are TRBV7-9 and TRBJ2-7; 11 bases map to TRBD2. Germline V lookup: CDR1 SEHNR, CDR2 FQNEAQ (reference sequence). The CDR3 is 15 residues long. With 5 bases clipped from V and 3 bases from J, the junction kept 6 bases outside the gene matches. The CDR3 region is CASSHILAGVYEQYF. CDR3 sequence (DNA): TGTGCCAGCAGCCATATACTAGCGGGAGTCTACGAGCAGTACTTC.

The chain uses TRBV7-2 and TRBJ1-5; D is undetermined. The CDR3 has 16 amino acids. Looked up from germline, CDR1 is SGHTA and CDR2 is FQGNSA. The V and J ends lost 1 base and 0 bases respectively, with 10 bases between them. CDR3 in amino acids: CASSLVTQYSNQPQHF. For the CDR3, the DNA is TGTGCCAGCAGCTTAGTGACACAATATAGCAATCAGCCCCAGCATTTT.

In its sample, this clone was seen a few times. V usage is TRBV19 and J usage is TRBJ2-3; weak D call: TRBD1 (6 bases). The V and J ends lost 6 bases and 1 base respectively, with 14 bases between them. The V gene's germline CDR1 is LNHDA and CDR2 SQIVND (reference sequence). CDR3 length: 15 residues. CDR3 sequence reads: CASRASPGGTDTQYF. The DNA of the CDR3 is TGTGCCAGTAGAGCGTCCCCAGGGGGCACAGATACGCAGTATTTT.

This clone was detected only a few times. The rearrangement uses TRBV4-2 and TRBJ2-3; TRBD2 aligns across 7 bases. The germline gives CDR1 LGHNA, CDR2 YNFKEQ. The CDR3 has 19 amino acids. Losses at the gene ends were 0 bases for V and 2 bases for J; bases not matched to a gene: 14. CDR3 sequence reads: CASSQDRESGTGFTDTQYF. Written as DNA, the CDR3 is TGTGCCAGCAGCCAAGATCGTGAAAGCGGGACTGGTTTCACAGATACGCAGTATTTT.

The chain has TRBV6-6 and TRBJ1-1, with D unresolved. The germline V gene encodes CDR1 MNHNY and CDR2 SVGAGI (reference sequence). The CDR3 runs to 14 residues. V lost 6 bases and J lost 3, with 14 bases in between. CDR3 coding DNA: TGTGCCAGCAGCCGTGCCCCCGGTGACACTGAAGCTTTCTTT. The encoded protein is CASSRAPGDTEAFF.

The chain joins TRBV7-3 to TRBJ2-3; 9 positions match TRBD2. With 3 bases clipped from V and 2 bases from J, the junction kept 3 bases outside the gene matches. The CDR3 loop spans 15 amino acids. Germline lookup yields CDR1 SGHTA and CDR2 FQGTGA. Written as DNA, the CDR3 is TGTGCCAGCAGCTTGACTAGCGGAAACACAGATACGCAGTATTTT. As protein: CASSLTSGNTDTQYF.